Listed below are T cell receptor beta chains from one sample, sequenced in a study of T cells in localized non-small cell lung cancer. Assay used: immunoSEQ multiplex PCR; TCRdb lists only in-frame clones, some missing. The top ten clones hold around a third of a sample with 30,000 to 50,000 clones, about 76% of them seen once. Sequenced here: PBMCs, sampled before any cancer treatment. The source is a woman aged 35 to 70 with stage II squamous cell lung carcinoma. CDR3s leave out the opening cysteine and the closing phenylalanine or tryptophan.

TRBJ1-2 TRBV28 ASSFSDRDGYT
TRBJ1-2 TRBV2 ASSQQGTGYGYT
TRBJ1-2 TRBV29-1 SVEVRGVARASNYGYT
TRBJ2-5 TRBV15 ATKARGETQY
TRBJ1-2 TRBV6-5 ASRSYRGDYGYT
TRBJ2-1 TRBV7-2 ASSRMGGEYEQF
TRBJ2-4 TRBV23-1 AGDTPTLIQY
TRBJ2-3 TRBV13 ASSLSSGSTDTQY
TRBJ2-1 TRBV6-5 ASSPEDNSYNEQF
TRBJ1-4 TRBV9 ASSVGIGGRGEKLF
TRBJ1-4 TRBV19 ASRTGRNEKLF
TRBJ1-1 TRBV19 ASRGGSVETEAF
TRBJ2-1 TRBV5-1 ASSPPGQGNNEQF
TRBJ1-4 TRBV15 ATSRRPSGTEYEKLF
TRBJ1-2 TRBV28 ASRTGDHGYT
TRBJ2-3 TRBV7-2 ASSLMGGRADTQY
TRBJ2-4 TRBV4-2 ASSQDQGTGRNIQY
TRBJ1-4 TRBV10-3 AISESGRIMNEKLF
TRBJ2-4 TRBV6-1 ASSEKGSLAKNIQY
TRBJ1-1 TRBV18 ASSPPATGQHEAF
TRBJ2-4 TRBV2 ASRERVAGLH
TRBJ2-7 TRBV5-1 ASSSVRRESGEQY
TRBJ2-2 TRBV7-2 ASSLTGTGDTGELF
TRBJ2-7 TRBV6-5 AVRGPAYEQY
TRBJ2-5 TRBV7-6 ASSLVLAEETQY
TRBJ2-1 TRBV27 ASSSIAASSYNEQF
TRBJ1-3 TRBV14 ASSRDRGTGNTIY
TRBJ1-2 TRBV27 ASSRQTAPYGYT
TRBJ1-5 TRBV28 ASSFYNQPQH
TRBJ1-1 TRBV7-2 ASSFSQNTEAF
TRBJ2-3 TRBV29-1 SVANRGTDTQY
TRBJ1-2 TRBV6-5 ASTPGGGGYT
TRBJ1-6 TRBV6-5 ASSGFNSPLH
TRBJ2-3 TRBV4-2 ASSPRNSGDGTDTQY
TRBJ2-5 TRBV7-9 ASSPENLQETQY
TRBJ2-5 TRBV7-2 ASSLERGLAETQY
TRBJ2-2 TRBV7-9 ASSYAGAAPPGELF
TRBJ2-1 TRBV28 ASSTFVYNEQF
TRBJ2-1 TRBV27 ASRRGGGRYNEQF